This T cell receptor beta chain originates from a study of human CD8 memory T cell subsets. Designated as TPEX, the CCR7+ PD-1+ TIGIT+ early memory CD8+ T cells showed dysfunctional, exhausted-like traits. Extraction drew RNA from duplicate vials of under 190,000 sorted CD8+ T cells for each subset. CDR1 SQVTM and CDR2 ANQGSEA come from the germline V gene. The CDR3 is 13 amino acids. About this clonotype: Its antigen remains unknown.

It was UMI-labeled 5' RACE by which the TCR beta libraries were made. TCRdb reanalyzed the 5' RACE reads, giving one entry per CDR3 protein sequence and no DNA. The sample totals several thousand distinct CDR3 sequences; its top ten clones hold around 23%. Study-level findings and limits: Diversity, measured as normalized Shannon-Wiener diversity, was similarly high in stem-like memory and precursor exhausted T cells. Effector memory cells did not share this. When compared with each other, stem-like memory and precursor exhausted T cell repertoires showed minimal overlap. The study sequenced T cell receptor beta chains only.

This receptor was identified in a human donor in good health. Material: CD8+ T cells from PBMCs. The rearrangement joins TRBV29-1 to TRBJ2-1; TCRdb proposes TRBD2, but this gene call is untestable without DNA. CDR3 residues: CSVVLADYNEQFF.